These 15 T cell receptor beta chains were sequenced from one sample in a study of CD8+ T cells in alopecia areata. cDNA serving as the sequencing template came from extracted, reverse transcribed RNA. Only in-frame clones appear in the TCRdb table, and some are missing; sequencing was by immunoSEQ multiplex PCR. There are about 180,000 clones in the sample; about 66% occur only once, and about an eighth lies in the top ten. The source material was CD8+ T cells sorted from blood, sampled at week 0. The receptor source for this set is a human donor with alopecia areata.

This clone was seen a few times. This chain links TRBV7-9 with TRBJ2-5; a possible D gene is TRBD1 (6 bases). The length of the CDR3 is 14 residues. CDR1 and CDR2 (germline): SEHNR, FQNEAQ (reference sequence). V lost 1 base and J lost 5, with 11 bases in between. The CDR3 bases are TGTGCCAGCAGCTTAGAGGACAGCTGGGAGACCCAGTACTTC. Its translation: CASSLEDSWETQYF. Based on the CDR3 plus reference TRBV7-9 and TRBJ2-5, the full variable domain is DTGVSQNPRHKITKRGQNVTFRCDPISEHNRLYWYRQTLGQGPEFLTYFQNEAQLEKSRLLSDRFSAERPKGSFSTLEIQRTEQGDSAMYLCASSLEDSWETQYFGPGTRLLVL.

V usage is TRBV29-1 and J usage is TRBJ2-7; D might be TRBD2 (6 bases). CDR1 and CDR2 (germline): SQVTM, ANQGSEA. Trimming shortened V by 3 bases and J by 7 bases, and 25 bases separated the two germline ends. The CDR3 spans 16 residues. The CDR3 DNA follows: TGCAGCGTTGAGGCCCCTTCGGGGGACGGACTGGGAGAGCAGTACTTC. Translation gives CSVEAPSGDGLGEQYF.

As regards this clone: Germline and junction disagree at one end, which may indicate a read error. J is TRBJ2-7 and V is TRBV7-7; a weak D match, TRBD2 (5 bases). The CDR3 has 14 residues. Looked up from germline, CDR1 is SSHAT and CDR2 is FNYEAQ (reference sequence). CDR3 amino acids: CASSPTEASGEQYF. CDR3 sequence (DNA): TGTGCTAGCAGCCCTACGGAGGCATCAGGCGAGCAGTACTTC.

The CDR3 nucleotides are TGCGCCAGCAGCCCACCGGGGGGCGAAGAGACCCAGTACTTC. It is translated as CASSPPGGEETQYF. The chain joins TRBV4-1 to TRBJ2-5, with a tentative D call TRBD2 (7 bases). The germline V and J ends were trimmed by 4 bases and 3 bases, with 12 bases remaining between them. CDR1 is MGHRA and CDR2 is YSYEKL in the germline V gene. The CDR3 loop spans 14 amino acids.

This clone was seen once. This chain uses TRBV5-6 with TRBJ2-2; unclear D gene. CDR3 length equals 13 residues. Trimming pared 4 bases from V and 4 bases from J, leaving 8 bases between. CDR1 is SGHDT and CDR2 is YYEEEE in the germline V gene. For the CDR3, the DNA is TGTGCCAGCAGCCCCGGAACCACCGGGGAGCTGTTTTTT. It translates to CASSPGTTGELFF.

The V gene is TRBV6-1, the J gene TRBJ2-5; TRBD1 might be the D (5 bases). The germline V gene has CDR1 MNHNS and CDR2 SASEGT. This CDR3 has 13 residues. Deletions cut 7 bases from V and 1 base from J, with 10 bases between. CDR3 protein: CASTMTAQETQYF. DNA of the CDR3: TGTGCCAGCACCATGACAGCCCAAGAGACCCAGTACTTC.

V gene TRBV6-5 combines with J gene TRBJ2-5; D may be TRBD1 or TRBD2 (5 bases each). V lost 7 bases and J 2 bases, leaving 14 bases between the germline ends. The CDR3 is made up of 14 amino acids. The germline CDR1 and CDR2 sequences are MNHEY and SVGAGI. The chain's CDR3 is CASTHSWGQETQYF. The CDR3 DNA follows: TGTGCCAGCACACACTCCTGGGGGCAAGAGACCCAGTACTTC.

There are a few counts of this clone. Here the CDR3 reads CSVVAEKLFF. The CDR3 DNA reads as TGCAGCGTTGTGGCTGAAAAACTGTTTTTT. V and J are TRBV29-1 and TRBJ1-4; no clear D gene. The V end was cut by 4 bases, the J end by 7 bases, with 4 bases between. Germline assignment: CDR1 SQVTM and CDR2 ANQGSEA. This CDR3 is built from 10 residues.

The chain combines TRBV5-1 with TRBJ2-7; 10 bases agree with TRBD1. The CDR3 is 16 residues long. Germline CDR1 and CDR2: SGHRS and YFSETQ. V shed 3 bases, J shed 3 bases, and the junction held 9 bases outside the gene matches. The CDR3 protein is CASSWIKGQGLYEQYF. CDR3 nucleotides: TGCGCCAGCAGCTGGATTAAGGGACAGGGGCTCTACGAGCAGTACTTC.

This chain connects TRBV2 to TRBJ2-7; 9 bases align to TRBD2. Germline loops: CDR1 SNHLY, CDR2 FYNNEI. This CDR3 contains 14 residues. V dropped 3 bases and J dropped 3; count of bases not matched to a gene: 3. CDR3 coding DNA: TGTGCCAGCAGTGACGCGGGGGGGCTCTACGAGCAGTACTTC. Translating it yields CASSDAGGLYEQYF.

The chain joins TRBV5-4 to TRBJ2-7, with D uncertain. V gave up 2 bases and J gave up 6 bases, with 9 bases separating them. The CDR3 length is 12 residues. Germline lookup yields CDR1 SGHNT and CDR2 YYREEE (reference sequence). The CDR3 is CASSFRPGEQYF. The CDR3 DNA reads as TGTGCCAGCAGCTTTCGACCAGGCGAGCAGTACTTC.

The chain carries TRBV9 and TRBJ2-3, with D unclear. Germline V gives CDR1 SGDLS, CDR2 YYNGEE. The CDR3 is 14 amino acids. V was trimmed by 3 bases and J by 1 base, leaving 9 bases between them. CDR3 protein: CASSGQRGTDTQYF. The DNA for the CDR3 is TGTGCCAGCAGCGGCCAACGAGGCACAGATACGCAGTATTTT.

In its sample, this clone was seen a few times. The chain combines TRBV5-5 with TRBJ2-1; no reliable D call. The V gene lost 4 bases and the J gene lost 6 bases, with 11 bases spanning the gap. CDR1 and CDR2 (germline): SGHKS, YYEKEE (reference sequence). The length of the CDR3 is 13 residues. CDR3 DNA: TGTGCCAGCAGCGGGCCAGGAAGCAATGAGCAGTTCTTC. Protein: CASSGPGSNEQFF.

V and J are TRBV27 and TRBJ2-7; D is possibly TRBD2 (5 bases). CDR3 size: 13 residues. V lost 2 bases and J lost 5, with 10 bases in between. In germline, CDR1 is MNHEY, CDR2 SMNVEV (reference sequence). The CDR3 DNA follows: TGTGCCAGCAGTTTAAGCGGTCTAGACGAGCAGTACTTC. It translates to CASSLSGLDEQYF.

This chain links TRBV15 with TRBJ2-1, with 9 positions matching TRBD1. The germline CDR1 and CDR2 sequences are LNHNV and YYDKDF (reference sequence). This CDR3 comprises 17 residues. Trimming cost V 3 bases and J 2 bases; bases outside gene matches: 8. The CDR3 is CATSSPGQGPTYNEQFF. In DNA, the CDR3 is TGTGCCACCAGCAGCCCGGGACAGGGTCCTACCTACAATGAGCAGTTCTTC.